One TCR beta chain is described in this entry. This CDR3 has 15 amino acids. The trim removed 4 bases at V and 6 bases at J, leaving 9 bases unmatched. The germline V gene has CDR1 MDHEN and CDR2 SYDVKM. The data derive from a study of patients and donors after allogeneic stem cell transplantation. TCRdb redid the calling of the RT-PCR reads with MiXCR, one entry per CDR3 protein. Altogether about 40,000 distinct CDR3 sequences are present, under 35% being singletons, with the ten largest covering about 78%. Sequences were obtained from blood, either unsorted or a sorted T cell fraction (not recorded which). The gene calls are TRBV28 and TRBJ2-7, with 10 nucleotides matching TRBD1. This sequence was found in a human donor who was either an allogeneic HSCT recipient or a stem cell or donor lymphocyte infusion donor (not recorded which). It is not recorded whose cells these are; they may come from a transplant donor. The CDR3 sequence is CASSSGGTGVSEQYF. CDR3 DNA sequence: TGTGCCAGCAGTTCCGGAGGGACAGGGGTGAGCGAGCAGTACTTC.